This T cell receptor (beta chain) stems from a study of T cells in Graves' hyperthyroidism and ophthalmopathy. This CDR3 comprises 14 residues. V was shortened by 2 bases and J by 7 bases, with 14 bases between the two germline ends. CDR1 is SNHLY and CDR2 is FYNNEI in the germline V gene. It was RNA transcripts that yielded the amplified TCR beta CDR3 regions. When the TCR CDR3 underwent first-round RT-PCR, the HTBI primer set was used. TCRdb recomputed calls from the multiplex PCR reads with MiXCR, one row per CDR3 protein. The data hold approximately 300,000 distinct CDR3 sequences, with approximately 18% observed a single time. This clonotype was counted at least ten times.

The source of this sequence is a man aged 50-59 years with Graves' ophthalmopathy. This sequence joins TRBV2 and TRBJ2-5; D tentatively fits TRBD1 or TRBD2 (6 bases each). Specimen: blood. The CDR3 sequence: CASSENTGRGTQYF. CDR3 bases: TGTGCCAGCAGTGAAAATACAGGGCGGGGGACCCAGTACTTC.